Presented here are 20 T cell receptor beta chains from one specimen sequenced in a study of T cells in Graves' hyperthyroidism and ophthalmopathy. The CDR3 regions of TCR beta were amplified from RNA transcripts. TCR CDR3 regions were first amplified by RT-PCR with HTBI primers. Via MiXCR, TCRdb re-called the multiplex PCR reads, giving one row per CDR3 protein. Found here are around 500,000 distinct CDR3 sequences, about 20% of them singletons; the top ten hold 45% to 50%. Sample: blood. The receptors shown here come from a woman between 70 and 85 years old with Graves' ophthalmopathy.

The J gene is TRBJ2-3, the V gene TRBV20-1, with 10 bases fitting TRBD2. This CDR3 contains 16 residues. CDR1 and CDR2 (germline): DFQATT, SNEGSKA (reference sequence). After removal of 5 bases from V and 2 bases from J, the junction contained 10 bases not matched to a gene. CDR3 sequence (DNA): TGCAGTGCTGGTACTAGCGGGAATTGGGACACAGATACGCAGTATTTT. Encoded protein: CSAGTSGNWDTDTQYF.

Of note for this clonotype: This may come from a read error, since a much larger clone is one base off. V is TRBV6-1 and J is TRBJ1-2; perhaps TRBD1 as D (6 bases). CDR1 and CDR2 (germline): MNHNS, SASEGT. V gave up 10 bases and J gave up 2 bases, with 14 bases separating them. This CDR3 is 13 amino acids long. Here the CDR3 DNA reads TGTGCCAACAGCTTCAGGGGAAACTATGGCTACACCTTC. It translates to CANSFRGNYGYTF.

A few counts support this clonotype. The CDR3 protein is CSAPRTSGRWGEQYF. CDR3 coding DNA: TGCAGTGCCCCGCGAACTAGCGGGAGATGGGGCGAGCAGTACTTC. The chain carries TRBV20-1 and TRBJ2-7; 11 nucleotides line up with TRBD2. The V gene's germline CDR1 is DFQATT and CDR2 SNEGSKA (reference sequence). This CDR3 spans 15 amino acids. V lost 6 bases to trimming and J lost 6 bases; unmatched junction nucleotides: 13.

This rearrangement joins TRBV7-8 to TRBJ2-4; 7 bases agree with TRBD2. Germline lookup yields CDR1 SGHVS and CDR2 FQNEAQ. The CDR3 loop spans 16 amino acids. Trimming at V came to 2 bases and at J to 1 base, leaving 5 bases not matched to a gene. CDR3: CASSLYAGRAKNIQYF. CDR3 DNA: TGTGCCAGCAGCTTATATGCCGGGAGGGCCAAAAACATTCAGTACTTC.

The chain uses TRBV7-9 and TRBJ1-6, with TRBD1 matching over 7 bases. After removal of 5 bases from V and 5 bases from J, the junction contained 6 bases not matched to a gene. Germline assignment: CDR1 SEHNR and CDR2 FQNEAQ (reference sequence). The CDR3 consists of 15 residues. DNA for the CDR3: TGTGCCAGCAGCCGCATTGACAGGGATAATTCACCCCTCCACTTT. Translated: CASSRIDRDNSPLHF.

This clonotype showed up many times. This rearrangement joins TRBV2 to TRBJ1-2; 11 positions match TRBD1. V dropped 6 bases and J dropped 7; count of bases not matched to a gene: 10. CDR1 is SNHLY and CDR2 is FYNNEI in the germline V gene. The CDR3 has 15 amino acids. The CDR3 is CASRLLGQGASGYTF. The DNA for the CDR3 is TGTGCCAGCAGGCTTCTAGGACAGGGGGCGAGTGGCTACACCTTC.

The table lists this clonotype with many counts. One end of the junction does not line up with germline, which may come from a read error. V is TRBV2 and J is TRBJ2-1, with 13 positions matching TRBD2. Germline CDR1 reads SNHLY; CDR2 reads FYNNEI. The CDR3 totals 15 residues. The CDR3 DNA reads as TGTGCCAGCAGTGTAACTAGCGGGAGGGCCAATCAGCAGTTCTTC. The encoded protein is CASSVTSGRANQQFF.

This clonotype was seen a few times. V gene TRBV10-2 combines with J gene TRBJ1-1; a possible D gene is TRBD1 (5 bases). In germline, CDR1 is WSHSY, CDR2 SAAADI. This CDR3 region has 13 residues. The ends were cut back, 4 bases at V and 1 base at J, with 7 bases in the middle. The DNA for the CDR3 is TGCGCCAGCAGTGGGACATGGAACACTGAAGCTTTCTTT. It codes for CASSGTWNTEAFF.

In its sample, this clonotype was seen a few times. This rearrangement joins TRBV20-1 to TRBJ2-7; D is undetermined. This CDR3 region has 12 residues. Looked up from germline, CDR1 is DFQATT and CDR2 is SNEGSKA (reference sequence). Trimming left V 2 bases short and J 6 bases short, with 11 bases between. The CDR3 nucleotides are TGCAGTGCTAGATCGGGCAGCTCCGAGCAGTACTTC. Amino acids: CSARSGSSEQYF.

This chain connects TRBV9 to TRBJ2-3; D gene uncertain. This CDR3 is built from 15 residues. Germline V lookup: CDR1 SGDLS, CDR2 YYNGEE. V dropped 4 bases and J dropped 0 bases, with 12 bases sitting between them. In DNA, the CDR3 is TGTGCCAGCAGCCAAACGGGTTTCAGCACAGATACGCAGTATTTT. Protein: CASSQTGFSTDTQYF.

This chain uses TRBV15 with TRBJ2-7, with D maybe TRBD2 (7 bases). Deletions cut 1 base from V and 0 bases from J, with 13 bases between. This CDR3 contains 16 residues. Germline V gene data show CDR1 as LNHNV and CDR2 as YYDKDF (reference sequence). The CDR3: CATSRGGRGASYEQYF. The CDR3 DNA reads TGTGCCACCAGCAGAGGTGGCCGGGGGGCCTCCTACGAGCAGTACTTC.

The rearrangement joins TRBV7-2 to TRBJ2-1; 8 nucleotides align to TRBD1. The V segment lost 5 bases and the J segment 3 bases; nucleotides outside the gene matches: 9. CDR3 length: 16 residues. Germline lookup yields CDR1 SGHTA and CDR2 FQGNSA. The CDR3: CASSPTPDRVYNEQFF. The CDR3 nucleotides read TGTGCCAGCAGCCCTACCCCGGACAGGGTCTACAATGAGCAGTTCTTC.

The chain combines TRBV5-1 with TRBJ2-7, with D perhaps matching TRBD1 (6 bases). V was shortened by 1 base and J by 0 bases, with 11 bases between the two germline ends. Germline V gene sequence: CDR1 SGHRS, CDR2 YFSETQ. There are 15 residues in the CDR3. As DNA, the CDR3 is TGCGCCAGCAGCTTGACAGGGTCTAGCTCCTACGAGCAGTACTTC. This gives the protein CASSLTGSSSYEQYF.

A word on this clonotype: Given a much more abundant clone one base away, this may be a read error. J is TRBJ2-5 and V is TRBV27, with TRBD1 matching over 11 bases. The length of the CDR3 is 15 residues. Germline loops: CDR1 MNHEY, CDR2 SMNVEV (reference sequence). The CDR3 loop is CAGSSDRGRRETQYF. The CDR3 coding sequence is TGTGCCGGCAGTTCGGACAGGGGGCGCCGAGAGACCCAGTACTTC.

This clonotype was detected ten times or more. CDR3 residues: CASSDVSNQPQHF. DNA of the CDR3: TGTGCCAGCAGTGACGTTAGCAATCAGCCCCAGCATTTT. V usage is TRBV6-1 and J usage is TRBJ1-5; D gene ambiguous. Trimming shortened V by 3 bases and J by 0 bases, and 3 bases separated the two germline ends. This CDR3 contains 13 residues. The germline gives CDR1 MNHNS, CDR2 SASEGT.

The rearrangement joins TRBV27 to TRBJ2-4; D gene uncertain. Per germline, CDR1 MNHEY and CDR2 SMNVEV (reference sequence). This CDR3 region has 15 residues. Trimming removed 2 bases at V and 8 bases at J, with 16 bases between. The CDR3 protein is CASSLGAAYAHIQYF. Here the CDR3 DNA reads TGTGCCAGCAGTTTAGGCGCTGCCTACGCCCACATTCAGTACTTC.

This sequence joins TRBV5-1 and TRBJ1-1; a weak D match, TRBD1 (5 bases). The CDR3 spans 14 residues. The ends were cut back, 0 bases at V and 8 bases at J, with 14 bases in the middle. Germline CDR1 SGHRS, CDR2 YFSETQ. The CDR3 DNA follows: TGCGCCAGCAGCTTGGACAGGCATGGCGGGGAAGCTTTCTTT. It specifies CASSLDRHGGEAFF.

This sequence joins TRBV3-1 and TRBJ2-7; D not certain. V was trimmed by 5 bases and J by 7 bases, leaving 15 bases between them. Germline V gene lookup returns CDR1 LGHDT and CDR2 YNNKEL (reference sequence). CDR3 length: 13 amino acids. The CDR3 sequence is CASSAMKDVEQYF. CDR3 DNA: TGTGCCAGCAGCGCCATGAAAGACGTGGAGCAGTACTTC.

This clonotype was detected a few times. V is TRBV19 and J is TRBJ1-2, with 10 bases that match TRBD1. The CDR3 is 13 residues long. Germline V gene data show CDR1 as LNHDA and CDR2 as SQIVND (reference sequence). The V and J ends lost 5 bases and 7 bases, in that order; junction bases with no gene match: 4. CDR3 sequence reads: CASSHDRGLGYTF. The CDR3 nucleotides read TGTGCCAGTAGTCACGACAGGGGGCTTGGCTACACCTTC.

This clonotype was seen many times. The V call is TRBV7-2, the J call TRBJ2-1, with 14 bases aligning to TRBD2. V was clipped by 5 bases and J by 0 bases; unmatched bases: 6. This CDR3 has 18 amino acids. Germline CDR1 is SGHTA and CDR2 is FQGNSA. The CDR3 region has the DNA TGTGCCAGCAGCCCCGGACTAGCGGGAGGTCACTCCTACAATGAGCAGTTCTTC. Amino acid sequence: CASSPGLAGGHSYNEQFF.